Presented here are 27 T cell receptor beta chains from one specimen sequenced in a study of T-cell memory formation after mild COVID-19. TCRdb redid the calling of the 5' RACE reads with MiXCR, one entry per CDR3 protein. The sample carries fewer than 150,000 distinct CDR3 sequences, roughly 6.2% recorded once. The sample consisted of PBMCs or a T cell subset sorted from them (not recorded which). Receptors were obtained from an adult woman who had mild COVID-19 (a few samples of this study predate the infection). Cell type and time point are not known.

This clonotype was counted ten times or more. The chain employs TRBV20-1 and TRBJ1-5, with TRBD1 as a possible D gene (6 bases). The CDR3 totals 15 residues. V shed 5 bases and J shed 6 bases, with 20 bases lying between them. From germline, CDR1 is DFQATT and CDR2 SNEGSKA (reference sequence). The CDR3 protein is CSARPPQGRVQPQHF. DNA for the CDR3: TGCAGTGCTCGCCCCCCTCAGGGGCGGGTTCAGCCCCAGCATTTT.

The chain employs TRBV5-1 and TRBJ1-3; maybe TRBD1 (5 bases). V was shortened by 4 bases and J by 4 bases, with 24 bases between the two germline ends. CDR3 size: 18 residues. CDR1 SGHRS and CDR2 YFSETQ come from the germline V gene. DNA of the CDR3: TGCGCCAGCAGCGTAAGACCTTGGGGCTCGGGGCAGGGAAACACCATATATTTT. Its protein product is CASSVRPWGSGQGNTIYF.

CDR3 sequence reads: CASSVTSGGSPVQETQYF. CDR3 nucleotide sequence: TGCGCCAGCAGCGTTACTAGCGGGGGGTCCCCGGTCCAAGAGACCCAGTACTTC. V usage is TRBV5-1 and J usage is TRBJ2-5; 12 positions agree with TRBD2. Trimming at V came to 4 bases and at J to 1 base, leaving 11 bases not matched to a gene. The CDR3 is made up of 18 amino acids. Per germline, CDR1 SGHRS and CDR2 YFSETQ.

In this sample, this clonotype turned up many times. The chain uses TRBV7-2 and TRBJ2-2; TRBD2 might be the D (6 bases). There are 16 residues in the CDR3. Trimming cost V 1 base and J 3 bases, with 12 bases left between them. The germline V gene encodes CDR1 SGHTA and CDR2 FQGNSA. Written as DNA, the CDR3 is TGTGCCAGCAGCTTAGAAACGGGAGCTTACACCGGGGAGCTGTTTTTT. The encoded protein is CASSLETGAYTGELFF.

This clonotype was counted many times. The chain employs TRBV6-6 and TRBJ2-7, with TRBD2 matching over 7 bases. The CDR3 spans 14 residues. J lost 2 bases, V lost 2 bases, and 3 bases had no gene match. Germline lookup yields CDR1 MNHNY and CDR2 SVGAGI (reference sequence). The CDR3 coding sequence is TGTGCCAGCAGTTACGGAGCGGGGACCTACGAGCAGTACTTC. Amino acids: CASSYGAGTYEQYF.

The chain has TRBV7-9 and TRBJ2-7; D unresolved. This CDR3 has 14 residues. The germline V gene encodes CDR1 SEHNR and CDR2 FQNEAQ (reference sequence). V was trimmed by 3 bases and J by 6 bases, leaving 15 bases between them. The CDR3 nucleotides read TGTGCCAGCAGCTTTCTGGCCTCGCCCCTCGAGCAGTACTTC. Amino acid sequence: CASSFLASPLEQYF.

Here the CDR3 DNA reads TGTGCCAGTAGTATAGATCGGGCCAGGGAAGGGGAGACCCAGTACTTC. It translates to CASSIDRAREGETQYF. The chain joins TRBV19 to TRBJ2-5, with D possibly TRBD1 on 5 matching bases. This CDR3 region has 16 residues. From germline, CDR1 is LNHDA and CDR2 SQIVND (reference sequence). V was cut by 0 bases and J by 5 bases, with 16 bases left in between.

CDR3 sequence (DNA): TGTGCCAGCAGGAAGGGGGCGAGCTCCTACAATGAGCAGTTCTTC. This gives the protein CASRKGASSYNEQFF. V gene TRBV9 combines with J gene TRBJ2-1; 7 bases match TRBD1. The CDR3 has 15 amino acids. The V and J ends lost 5 bases and 0 bases, in that order; junction bases with no gene match: 5. From germline, CDR1 is SGDLS and CDR2 YYNGEE.

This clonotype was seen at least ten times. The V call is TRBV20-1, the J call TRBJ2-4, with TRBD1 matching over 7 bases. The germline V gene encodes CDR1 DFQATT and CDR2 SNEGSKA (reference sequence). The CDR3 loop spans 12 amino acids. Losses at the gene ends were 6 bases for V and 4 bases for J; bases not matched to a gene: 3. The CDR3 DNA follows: TGCAGTGCGGAGGACAGGAAAAACATTCAGTACTTC. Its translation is CSAEDRKNIQYF.

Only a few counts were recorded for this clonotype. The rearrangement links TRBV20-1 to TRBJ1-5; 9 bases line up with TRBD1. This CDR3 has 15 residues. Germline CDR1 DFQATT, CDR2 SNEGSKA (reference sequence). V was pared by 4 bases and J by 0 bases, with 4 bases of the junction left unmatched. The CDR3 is CSAIRTGVSNQPQHF. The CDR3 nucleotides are TGCAGTGCTATTCGGACAGGGGTTAGCAATCAGCCCCAGCATTTT.

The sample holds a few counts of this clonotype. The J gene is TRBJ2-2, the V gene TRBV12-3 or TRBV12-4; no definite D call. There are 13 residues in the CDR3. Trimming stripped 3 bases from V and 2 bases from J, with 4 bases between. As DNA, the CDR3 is TGTGCCAGCAGTTTTCGAAACACCGGGGAGCTGTTTTTT. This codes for CASSFRNTGELFF.

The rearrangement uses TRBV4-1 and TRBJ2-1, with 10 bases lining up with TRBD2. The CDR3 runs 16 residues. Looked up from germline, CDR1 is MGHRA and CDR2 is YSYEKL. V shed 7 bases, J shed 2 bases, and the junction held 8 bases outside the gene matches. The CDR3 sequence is CASNLLAGEPYNEQFF. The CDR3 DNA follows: TGCGCCAGCAATCTTCTAGCGGGAGAACCCTACAATGAGCAGTTCTTC.

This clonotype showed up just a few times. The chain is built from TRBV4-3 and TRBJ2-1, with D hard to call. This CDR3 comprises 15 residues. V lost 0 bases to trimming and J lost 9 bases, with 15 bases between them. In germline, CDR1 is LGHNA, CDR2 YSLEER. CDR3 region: CASSQDVFLPPEQFF. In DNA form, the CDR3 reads TGCGCCAGCAGCCAAGATGTCTTCCTGCCGCCTGAGCAGTTCTTC.

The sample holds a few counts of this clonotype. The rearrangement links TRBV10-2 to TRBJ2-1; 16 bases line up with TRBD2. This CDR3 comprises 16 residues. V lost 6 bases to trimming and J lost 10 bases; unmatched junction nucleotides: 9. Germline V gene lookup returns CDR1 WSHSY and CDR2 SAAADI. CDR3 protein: CASRGTSGGAAWEQFF. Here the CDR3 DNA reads TGCGCCAGCAGGGGGACTAGCGGGGGGGCGGCTTGGGAGCAGTTCTTC.

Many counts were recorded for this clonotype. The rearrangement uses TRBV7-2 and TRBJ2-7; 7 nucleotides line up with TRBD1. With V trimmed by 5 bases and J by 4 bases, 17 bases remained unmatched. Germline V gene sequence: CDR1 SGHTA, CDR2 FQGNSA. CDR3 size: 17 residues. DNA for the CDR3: TGTGCCAGCAGCCACCCCGCAGACAGGGTAAGGGATTACGAGCAGTACTTC. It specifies CASSHPADRVRDYEQYF.

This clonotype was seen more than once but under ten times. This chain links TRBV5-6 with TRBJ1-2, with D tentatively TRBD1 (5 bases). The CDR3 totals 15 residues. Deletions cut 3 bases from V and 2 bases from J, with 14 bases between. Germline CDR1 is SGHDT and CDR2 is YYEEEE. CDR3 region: CASSSPGTANYGYTF. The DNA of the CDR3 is TGTGCCAGCAGCTCCCCCGGGACGGCCAACTATGGCTACACCTTC.

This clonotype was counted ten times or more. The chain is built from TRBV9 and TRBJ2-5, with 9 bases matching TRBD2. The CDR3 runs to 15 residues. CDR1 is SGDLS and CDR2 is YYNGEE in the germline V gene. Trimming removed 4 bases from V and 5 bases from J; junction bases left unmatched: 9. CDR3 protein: CASSILAGAGETQYF. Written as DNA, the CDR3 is TGTGCCAGCAGCATTTTAGCGGGGGCTGGGGAGACCCAGTACTTC. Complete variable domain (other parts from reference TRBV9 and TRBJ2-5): DSGVTQTPKHLITATGQRVTLRCSPRSGDLSVYWYQQSLDQGLQFLIQYYNGEERAKGNILERFSAQQFPDLHSELNLSSLELGDSALYFCASSILAGAGETQYFGPGTRLLVL.

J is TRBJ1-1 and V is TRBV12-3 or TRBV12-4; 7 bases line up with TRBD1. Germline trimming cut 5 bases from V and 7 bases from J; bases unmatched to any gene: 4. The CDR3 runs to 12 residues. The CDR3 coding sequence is TGTGCCAGCAGTGGCCAGGGGGTTGAAGCTTTCTTT. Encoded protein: CASSGQGVEAFF.

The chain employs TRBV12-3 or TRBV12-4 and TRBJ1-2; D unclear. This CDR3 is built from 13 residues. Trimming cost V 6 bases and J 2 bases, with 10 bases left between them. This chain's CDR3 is CASSTLVNYGYTF. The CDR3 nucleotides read TGTGCCAGCAGCACACTGGTGAACTATGGCTACACCTTC.

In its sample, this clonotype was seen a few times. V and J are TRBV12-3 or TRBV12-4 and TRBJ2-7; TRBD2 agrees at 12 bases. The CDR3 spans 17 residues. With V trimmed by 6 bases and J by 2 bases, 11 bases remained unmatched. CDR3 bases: TGTGCCAGCAGCCCAAGGACTAGCGGGATTATCACCTACGAGCAGTACTTC. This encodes CASSPRTSGIITYEQYF.

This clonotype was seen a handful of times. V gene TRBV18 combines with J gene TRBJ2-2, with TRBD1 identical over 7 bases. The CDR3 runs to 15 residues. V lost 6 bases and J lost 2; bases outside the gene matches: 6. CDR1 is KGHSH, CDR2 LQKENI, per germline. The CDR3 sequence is CASSSRQGNTGELFF. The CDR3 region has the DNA TGTGCCAGCTCTTCCAGACAGGGTAACACCGGGGAGCTGTTTTTT.

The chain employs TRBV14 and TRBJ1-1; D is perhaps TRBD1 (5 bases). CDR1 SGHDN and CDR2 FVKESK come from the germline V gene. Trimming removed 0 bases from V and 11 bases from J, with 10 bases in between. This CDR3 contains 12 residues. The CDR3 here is CASSQDHRGAFF. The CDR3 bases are TGTGCCAGCAGCCAAGATCATAGGGGCGCTTTCTTT.

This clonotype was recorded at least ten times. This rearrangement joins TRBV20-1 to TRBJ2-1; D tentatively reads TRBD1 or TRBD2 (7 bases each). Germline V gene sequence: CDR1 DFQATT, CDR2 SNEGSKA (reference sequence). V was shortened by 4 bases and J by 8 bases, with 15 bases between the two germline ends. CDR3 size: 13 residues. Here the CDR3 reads CSATRPGGDEQFF. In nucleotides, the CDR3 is TGCAGTGCTACCCGGCCAGGGGGGGATGAGCAGTTCTTC.

The CDR3 coding sequence is TGTGCCAGCAGCCGGGGACCCTCGGCGGCCCAGTACTTC. Residues: CASSRGPSAAQYF. The chain recombines TRBV7-9 with TRBJ2-5; the D call may be TRBD1 or TRBD2 (5 bases each). Per germline, CDR1 SEHNR and CDR2 FQNEAQ (reference sequence). V gave up 5 bases and J gave up 9 bases, with 16 bases separating them. The CDR3 contains 13 residues. The full variable domain, its missing parts supplied by reference TRBV7-9 and TRBJ2-5, is DTGVSQNPRHKITKRGQNVTFRCDPISEHNRLYWYRQTLGQGPEFLTYFQNEAQLEKSRLLSDRFSAERPKGSFSTLEIQRTEQGDSAMYLCASSRGPSAAQYFGPGTRLLVL.

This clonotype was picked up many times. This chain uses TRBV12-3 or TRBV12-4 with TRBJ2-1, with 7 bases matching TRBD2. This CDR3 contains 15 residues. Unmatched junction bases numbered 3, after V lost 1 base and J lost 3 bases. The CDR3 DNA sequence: TGTGCCAGCAGTTTAGATGGCGGGGGCTACAATGAGCAGTTCTTC. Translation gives CASSLDGGGYNEQFF.

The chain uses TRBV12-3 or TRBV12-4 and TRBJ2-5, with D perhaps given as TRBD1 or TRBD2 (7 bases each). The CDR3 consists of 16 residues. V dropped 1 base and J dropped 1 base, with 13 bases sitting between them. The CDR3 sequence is CASSLEGRGPQETQYF. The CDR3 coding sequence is TGTGCCAGCAGTTTAGAGGGGAGGGGGCCCCAAGAGACCCAGTACTTC.

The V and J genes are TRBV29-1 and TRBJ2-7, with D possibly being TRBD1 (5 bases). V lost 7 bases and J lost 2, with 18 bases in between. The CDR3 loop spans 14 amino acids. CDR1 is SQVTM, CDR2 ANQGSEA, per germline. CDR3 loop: CSGLRQLVPYEQYV. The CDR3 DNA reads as TGCAGCGGGCTCCGACAGCTAGTTCCCTACGAGCAGTACGTC.